The clone carrying this T cell receptor beta chain was seen just once. Its specificity is not known. The primer mix had 60 Vbeta and 13 Jbeta primers. Only in-frame clones appear in the TCRdb table, and some are missing; sequencing was by immunoSEQ multiplex PCR. Of about 130,000 clones in the sample, 79% were seen once. These data come from a study of cytomegalovirus exposure and HLA in healthy donors. Study results and caveats: A few CMV-associated chains proved CMV antigen-specific in vitro. In an earlier analysis, about 87% or about 30%: the productive usage of most TCR beta V segments. Diagnosis of cytomegalovirus status made by the classifier reportedly showed high specificity and sensitivity.

The CDR3 is made up of 15 amino acids. V shed 5 bases, J shed 0 bases, and the junction held 3 bases outside the gene matches. Germline CDR1 reads SGHNT; CDR2 reads YENEEA. The chain joins TRBV11-3 to TRBJ2-2, with 7 bases that match TRBD1. The TCR originated in a man between 18 and 35 years old in good health and CMV-seronegative. The sample was PBMCs. CDR3 DNA: TGTGCCAGCAGCACCGGGACAGCGAACACCGGGGAGCTGTTTTTT. Translated, it gives CASSTGTANTGELFF.